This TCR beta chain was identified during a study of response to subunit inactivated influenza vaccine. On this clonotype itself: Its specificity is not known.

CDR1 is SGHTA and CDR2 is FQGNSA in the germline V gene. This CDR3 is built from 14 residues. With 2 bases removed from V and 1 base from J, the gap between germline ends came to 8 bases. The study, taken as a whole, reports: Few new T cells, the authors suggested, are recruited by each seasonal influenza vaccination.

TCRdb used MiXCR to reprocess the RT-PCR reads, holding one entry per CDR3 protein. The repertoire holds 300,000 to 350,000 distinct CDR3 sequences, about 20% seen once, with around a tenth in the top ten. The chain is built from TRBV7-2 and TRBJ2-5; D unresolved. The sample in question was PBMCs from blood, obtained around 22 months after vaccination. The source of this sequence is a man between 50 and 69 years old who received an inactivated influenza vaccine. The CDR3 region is CASSLTPTQETQYF. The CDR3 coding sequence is TGTGCCAGCAGCTTAACCCCGACCCAAGAGACCCAGTACTTC. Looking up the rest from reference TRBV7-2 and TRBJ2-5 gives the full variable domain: GAGVSQSPSNKVTEKGKDVELRCDPISGHTALYWYRQSLGQGLEFLIYFQGNSAPDKSGLPSDRFSAERTGGSVSTLTIQRTQQEDSAVYLCASSLTPTQETQYFGPGTRLLVL.